The clone carrying this T cell receptor (beta chain) was observed once. Antigen unknown. The time point here: recipient sample about 28 days before transplant, after cytoreduction. Blood collection times were about day -28 and days 30, 100, 180 posttransplant. The source of the sample is a study of T cell clonotyping in hematopoietic cell transplantation. General study findings and limits: Few recipient clonotypes overlapped donors; over 95% were de novo at given depth. Pathologically expanded recipient clonotypes increased progressively from day 30 to day 180 as diversity fell.

The table came from immunoSEQ multiplex PCR; TCRdb's copy has only in-frame clones and leaves some out. Of 550 to 650 clones listed, nearly 96% are singletons. Specimen: peripheral blood mononuclear cells, collected before stem cell transplant. The origin of this receptor is a woman aged 40 to 49 with acute myeloid leukemia. Some clones in this sample may be carry-over from other donors' samples.

The CDR3 DNA is TGCGCCAGCAGCCAAGTTTTTAGCGGCACAGATACGCAGTATTTT. Encoded protein: CASSQVFSGTDTQYF. The chain recombines TRBV4-1 with TRBJ2-3, with D possibly being TRBD2 (5 bases). Germline assignment: CDR1 MGHRA and CDR2 YSYEKL. Trimming took off 1 base at V and 1 base at J, with 9 bases between the two ends. The CDR3 runs to 15 residues.